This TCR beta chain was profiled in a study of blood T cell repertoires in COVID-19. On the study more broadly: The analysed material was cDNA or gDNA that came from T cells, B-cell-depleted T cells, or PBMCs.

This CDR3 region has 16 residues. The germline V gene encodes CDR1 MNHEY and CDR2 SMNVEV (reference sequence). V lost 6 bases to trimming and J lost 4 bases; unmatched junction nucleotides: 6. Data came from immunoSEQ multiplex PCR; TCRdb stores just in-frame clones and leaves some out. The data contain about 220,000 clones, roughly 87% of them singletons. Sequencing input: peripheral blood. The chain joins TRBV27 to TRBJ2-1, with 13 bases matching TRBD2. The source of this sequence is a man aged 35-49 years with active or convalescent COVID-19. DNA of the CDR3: TGTGCCAGCAGGAAGACTAGCGGGGGGCTTTACAATGAGCAGTTCTTC. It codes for CASRKTSGGLYNEQFF.